This TCR beta chain comes out of a study of cytomegalovirus exposure and HLA in healthy donors. Study background: The approximately 120 validation repertoires used the same platform as the 550 to 750 first-cohort repertoires, a later analysis reported.

The method was immunoSEQ multiplex PCR; TCRdb's version includes in-frame clones alone and lacks a portion of them. Of under 250,000 clones in the sample, about 88% were seen once. Note on this clone: Its antigen is still unknown.

Germline CDR1 reads LGHNA; CDR2 reads YNFKEQ. With 0 bases clipped from V and 0 bases from J, the junction kept 4 bases outside the gene matches. The CDR3 is 16 amino acids. Study-wide findings and caveats: Most TCR sequences were uncommon, yet certain public TCRs appeared in many donors. Cytomegalovirus status, reportedly, was diagnosed with high specificity and sensitivity by the classifier.

Specimen: PBMCs. The source is a man between 18 and 35 years old in good health and CMV-seropositive. The rearrangement joins TRBV4-2 to TRBJ2-7; TRBD1 aligns across 8 bases. The CDR3 DNA reads as TGTGCCAGCAGCCAAGAAATGGGGACAGGCTCCTACGAGCAGTACTTC. It specifies CASSQEMGTGSYEQYF.